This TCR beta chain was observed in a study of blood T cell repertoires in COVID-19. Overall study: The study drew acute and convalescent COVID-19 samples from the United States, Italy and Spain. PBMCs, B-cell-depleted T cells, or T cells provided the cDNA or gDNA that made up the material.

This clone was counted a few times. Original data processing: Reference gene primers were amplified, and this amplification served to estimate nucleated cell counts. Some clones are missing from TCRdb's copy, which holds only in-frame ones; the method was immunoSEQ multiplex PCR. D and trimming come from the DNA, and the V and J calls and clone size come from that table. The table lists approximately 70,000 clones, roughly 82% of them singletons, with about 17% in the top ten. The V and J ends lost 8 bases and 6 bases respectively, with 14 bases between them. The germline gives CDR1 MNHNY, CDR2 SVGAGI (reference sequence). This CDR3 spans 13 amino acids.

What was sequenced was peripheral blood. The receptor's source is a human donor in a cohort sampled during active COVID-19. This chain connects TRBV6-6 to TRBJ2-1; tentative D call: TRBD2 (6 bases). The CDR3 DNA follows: TGTGCCAGCGGACGGGGGTCAGGCAATGAGCAGTTCTTC. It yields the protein CASGRGSGNEQFF.